The 11 T cell receptor beta chains given below trace back to one sample, sequenced in a study of patients and donors after allogeneic stem cell transplantation. TCRdb independently ran MiXCR on the RT-PCR reads; one entry per CDR3 protein. Of just over 55,000 distinct CDR3 sequences in the sample, roughly 15% were seen once. Sequenced material: blood, either unsorted or a sorted T cell fraction (not recorded which). Every receptor here comes from a human donor who was either an allogeneic HSCT recipient or a stem cell or donor lymphocyte infusion donor (not recorded which). It is not recorded whose cells these are; they may come from a transplant donor.

CDR3 DNA: TGCAGCGTTCCTAAGCCGGACAGGGTAAACACTGAAGCTTTCTTT. This codes for CSVPKPDRVNTEAFF. This rearrangement joins TRBV29-1 to TRBJ1-1; 8 bases line up with TRBD1. J lost 2 bases, V lost 5 bases, and 10 bases had no gene match. The V gene's germline CDR1 is SQVTM and CDR2 ANQGSEA. The CDR3 contains 15 residues.

This rearrangement joins TRBV20-1 to TRBJ2-2; 8 nucleotides line up with TRBD1. Germline trimming cut 5 bases from V and 0 bases from J; bases unmatched to any gene: 2. This CDR3 is built from 14 residues. Germline CDR1 DFQATT, CDR2 SNEGSKA (reference sequence). The CDR3 nucleotides are TGCAGTGCTCAGACAGGGGCGAACACCGGGGAGCTGTTTTTT. It codes for CSAQTGANTGELFF.

This clonotype was counted a few times. This rearrangement joins TRBV10-3 to TRBJ2-7, with TRBD1 identical over 9 bases. Germline-derived CDR1 and CDR2 are ENHRY and SYGVKD. This CDR3 region has 16 residues. V dropped 0 bases and J dropped 5; count of bases not matched to a gene: 8. CDR3 protein: CAISESNRGLRDEQYF. The CDR3 region has the DNA TGTGCCATCAGTGAGTCGAACAGGGGGCTGAGAGACGAGCAGTACTTC.

The gene calls are TRBV5-4 and TRBJ1-2; TRBD1 is a possible D gene (6 bases). Germline loops: CDR1 SGHNT, CDR2 YYREEE (reference sequence). The V end lost 0 bases, the J end lost 4 bases, and 16 bases lay between the germline ends. The CDR3 consists of 16 residues. The CDR3 nucleotides are TGTGCCAGCAGCTTGGCGTCCAGGACAGATTTCTATGGCTACACCTTC. This translates into CASSLASRTDFYGYTF.

This clonotype appeared a single time. The CDR3 loop is CSVSGVVNEQFF. CDR3 nucleotide sequence: TGCAGCGTTTCAGGGGTGGTAAATGAGCAGTTCTTC. The chain carries TRBV29-1 and TRBJ2-1; maybe TRBD1 (6 bases). CDR1 and CDR2 (germline): SQVTM, ANQGSEA. This CDR3 is built from 12 residues. Trimming took 5 bases from V and 7 from J, leaving 12 bases between them.

This clonotype was recorded a few times. The gene calls are TRBV7-6 and TRBJ2-3, with TRBD2 matching over 11 bases. The V gene's germline CDR1 is SGHVS and CDR2 FNYEAQ. After removal of 5 bases from V and 4 bases from J, the junction contained 8 bases not matched to a gene. The CDR3 runs 16 residues. This CDR3 reads CASSPQTSGVADTQYF. The CDR3 region has the DNA TGTGCCAGCAGCCCTCAGACTAGCGGGGTAGCAGATACGCAGTATTTT.

This clonotype was observed at least ten times. The chain carries TRBV12-3 or TRBV12-4 and TRBJ2-1; D is possibly TRBD1 or TRBD2 (5 bases each). The germline V and J ends were trimmed by 1 base and 2 bases, with 9 bases remaining between them. The CDR3 runs 15 residues. The CDR3 nucleotides read TGTGCCAGCAGTTTAGAAGGGGAGACCTACAATGAGCAGTTCTTC. It specifies CASSLEGETYNEQFF.

This clonotype was found a few times. V is TRBV6-5 and J is TRBJ2-2; D not certain. V lost 6 bases, J lost 5 bases, and 7 bases lay in between. CDR3 length: 12 residues. CDR1 is MNHEY and CDR2 is SVGAGI in the germline V gene. DNA for the CDR3: TGTGCCAGCAGCCGGGTGACCGGGGAGCTGTTTTTT. Amino acid sequence: CASSRVTGELFF.

The CDR3 nucleotides are TGTGCCATCAGTGACTCTAGCGGCATCTACAATGAGCAGTTCTTC. Translated: CAISDSSGIYNEQFF. The genes are TRBV10-3 and TRBJ2-1; 7 bases agree with TRBD2. V lost 3 bases and J lost 3; bases outside the gene matches: 5. This CDR3 contains 15 residues. CDR1 is ENHRY and CDR2 is SYGVKD in the germline V gene.

J is TRBJ2-7 and V is TRBV4-2, with 9 bases aligning to TRBD2. The CDR3 contains 16 residues. V lost 1 base to trimming and J lost 2 bases; unmatched junction nucleotides: 6. From germline, CDR1 is LGHNA and CDR2 YNFKEQ. CDR3 coding DNA: TGTGCCAGCAGCCAAGGATGGCTAGCGGGAACCTACGAGCAGTACTTC. This encodes CASSQGWLAGTYEQYF.

V usage is TRBV30 and J usage is TRBJ2-3; D remains unclear. Germline CDR1 is GTSNPN and CDR2 is SVGIG (reference sequence). This CDR3 region has 12 residues. The V gene lost 4 bases and the J gene lost 2 bases, with 7 bases spanning the gap. The CDR3 DNA sequence: TGTGCCTGGACAGTTTCCACAGATACGCAGTATTTT. Translated, it gives CAWTVSTDTQYF. The full variable domain, with the rest looked up from reference TRBV30 and TRBJ2-3, is SQTIHQWPATLVQPVGSPLSLECTVEGTSNPNLYWYRQAAGRGLQLLFYSVGIGQISSEVPQNLSASRPQDRQFILSSKKLLLSDSGFYLCAWTVSTDTQYFGPGTRLTVL.